The sequence of this T cell receptor (beta chain) was determined in a study of OX40 agonist ivuxolimab in advanced cancers. The overall study: From 23 to 79 years was the age range, with a mean of about 54 years, and around 80% were male. Three patients, one with hepatocellular carcinoma and two with cutaneous melanoma, achieved partial responses. Study-wide results and limits: Expanded clones were, on average, more numerous in CD8+ T cells than in CD4+. Among patients with partial responses at 0.1-3.0 mg/kg, clonal expansion was among the lowest.

This clone was detected once. Its target is not known. Clones were sequenced by immunoSEQ multiplex PCR, and TCRdb holds only the in-frame ones, with some missing. Seen here are 50,000 to 70,000 clones, around 84% observed once, and the top ten hold 2.1%. J lost 5 bases, V lost 5 bases, and 8 bases had no gene match. The CDR3 covers 14 residues. The germline V gene encodes CDR1 LNHNV and CDR2 YYDKDF (reference sequence). The sequenced sample was CD4+ or CD8+ T cells sorted from blood, obtained in a trial of the OX40 agonist ivuxolimab. V gene TRBV15 combines with J gene TRBJ1-2; 7 bases are a match to TRBD1. This TCR derives from an adult with an advanced solid tumor such as melanoma, head and neck, liver or kidney cancer. DNA for the CDR3: TGTGCCACCAGCCCACGGGACAGTGCTTATGGCTACACCTTC. It translates to CATSPRDSAYGYTF. The entire variable domain, with the rest obtained from reference TRBV15 and TRBJ1-2, is as follows: DAMVIQNPRYQVTQFGKPVTLSCSQTLNHNVMYWYQQKSSQAPKLLFHYYDKDFNNEADTPDNFQSRRPNTSFCFLDIRSPGLGDTAMYLCATSPRDSAYGYTFGSGTRLTVV.